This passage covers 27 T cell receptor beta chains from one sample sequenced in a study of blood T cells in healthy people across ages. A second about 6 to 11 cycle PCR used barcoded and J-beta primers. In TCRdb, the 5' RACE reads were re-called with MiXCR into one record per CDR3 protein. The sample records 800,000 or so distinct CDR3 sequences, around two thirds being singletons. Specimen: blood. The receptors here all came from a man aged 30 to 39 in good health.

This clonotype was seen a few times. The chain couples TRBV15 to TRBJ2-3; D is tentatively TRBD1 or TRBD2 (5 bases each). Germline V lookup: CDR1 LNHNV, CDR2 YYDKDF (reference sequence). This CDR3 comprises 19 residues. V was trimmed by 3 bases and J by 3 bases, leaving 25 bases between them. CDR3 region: CATSSPKAGTERRTDTQYF. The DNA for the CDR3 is TGTGCCACCAGCAGTCCCAAGGCAGGGACCGAAAGGAGGACAGATACGCAGTATTTT.

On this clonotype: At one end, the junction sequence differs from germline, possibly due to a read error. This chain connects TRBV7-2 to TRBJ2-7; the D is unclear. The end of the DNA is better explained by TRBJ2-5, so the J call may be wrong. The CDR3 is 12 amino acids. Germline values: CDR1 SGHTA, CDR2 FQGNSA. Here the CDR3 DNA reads TGTGCCAACAGCATTTCCCAAGAGACCCAGTACTTC. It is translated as CANSISQETQYF.

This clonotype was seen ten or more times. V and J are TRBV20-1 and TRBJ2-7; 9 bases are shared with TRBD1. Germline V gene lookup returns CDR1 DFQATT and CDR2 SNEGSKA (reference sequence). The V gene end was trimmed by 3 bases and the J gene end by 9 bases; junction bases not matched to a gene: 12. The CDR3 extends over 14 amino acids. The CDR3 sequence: CSARAPGTGFGQYF. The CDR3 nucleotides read TGCAGTGCTAGGGCTCCCGGGACAGGGTTCGGGCAGTACTTC.

The CDR3 here is CASSKSGSYEQYF. The CDR3 DNA follows: TGTGCCAGTTCCAAGAGCGGATCCTACGAGCAGTACTTC. The genes are TRBV12-3 or TRBV12-4 and TRBJ2-7; the D gene is possibly TRBD2 (5 bases). The CDR3 consists of 13 residues. Deletions cut 9 bases from V and 1 base from J, with 13 bases between.

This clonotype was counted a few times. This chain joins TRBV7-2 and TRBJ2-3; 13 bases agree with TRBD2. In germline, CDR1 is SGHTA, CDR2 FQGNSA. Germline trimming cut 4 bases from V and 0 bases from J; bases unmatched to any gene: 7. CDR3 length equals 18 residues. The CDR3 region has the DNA TGTGCCAGCAGCTCGCCGGGACTAGCGGGGAGAAGCACAGATACGCAGTATTTT. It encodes CASSSPGLAGRSTDTQYF. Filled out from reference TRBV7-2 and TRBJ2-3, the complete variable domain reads GAGVSQSPSNKVTEKGKDVELRCDPISGHTALYWYRQSLGQGLEFLIYFQGNSAPDKSGLPSDRFSAERTGGSVSTLTIQRTQQEDSAVYLCASSSPGLAGRSTDTQYFGPGTRLTVL.

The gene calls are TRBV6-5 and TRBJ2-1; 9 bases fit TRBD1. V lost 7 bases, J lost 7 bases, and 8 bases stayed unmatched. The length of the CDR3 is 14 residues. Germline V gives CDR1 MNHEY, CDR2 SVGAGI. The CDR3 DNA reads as TGTGCCAGCAATTTGGGACAGGGATGGAATGAGCAGTTCTTC. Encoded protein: CASNLGQGWNEQFF.

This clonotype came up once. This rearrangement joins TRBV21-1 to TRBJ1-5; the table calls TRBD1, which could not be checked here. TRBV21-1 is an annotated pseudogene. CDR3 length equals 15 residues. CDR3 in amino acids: CASSKRGDGNQPQHF. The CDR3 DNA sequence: TGTGCCAGCAGCAAAAGGGGGGACGGTAATCAGCCCCAGCATTTT.

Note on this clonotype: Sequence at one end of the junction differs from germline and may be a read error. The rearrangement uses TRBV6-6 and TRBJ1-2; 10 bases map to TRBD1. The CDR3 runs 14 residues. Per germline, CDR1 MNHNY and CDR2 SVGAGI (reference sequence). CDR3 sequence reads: CASSSPDRGYGCTF. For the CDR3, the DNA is TGTGCCAGCAGTTCCCCGGACAGGGGGTATGGCTGCACCTTC.

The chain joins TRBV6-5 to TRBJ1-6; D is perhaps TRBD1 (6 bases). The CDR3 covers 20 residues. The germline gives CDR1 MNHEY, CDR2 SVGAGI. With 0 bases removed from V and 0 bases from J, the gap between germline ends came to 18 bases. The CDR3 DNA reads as TGTGCCAGCAGTTACTCGACGGGGGGGCCCTCGAGCTCCTATAATTCACCCCTCCACTTT. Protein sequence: CASSYSTGGPSSSYNSPLHF.

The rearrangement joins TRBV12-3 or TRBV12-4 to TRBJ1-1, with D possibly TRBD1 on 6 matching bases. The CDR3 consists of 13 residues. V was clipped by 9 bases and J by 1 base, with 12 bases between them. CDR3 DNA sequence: TGTGCCAGTTCGAAGGGGGGGAACACTGAAGCTTTCTTT. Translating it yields CASSKGGNTEAFF.

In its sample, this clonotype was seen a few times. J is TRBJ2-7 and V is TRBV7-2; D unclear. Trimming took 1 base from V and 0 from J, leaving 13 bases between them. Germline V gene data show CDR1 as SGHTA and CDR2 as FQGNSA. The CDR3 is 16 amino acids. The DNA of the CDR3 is TGTGCCAGCAGCTTAGGGGCCGAACTATTCTCCTACGAGCAGTACTTC. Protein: CASSLGAELFSYEQYF.

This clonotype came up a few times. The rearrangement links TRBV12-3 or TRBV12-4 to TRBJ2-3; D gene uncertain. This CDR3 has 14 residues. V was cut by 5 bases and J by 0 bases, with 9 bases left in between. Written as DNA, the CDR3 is TGTGCCAGCAGTGGCAGTTGGAGCACAGATACGCAGTATTTT. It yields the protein CASSGSWSTDTQYF.

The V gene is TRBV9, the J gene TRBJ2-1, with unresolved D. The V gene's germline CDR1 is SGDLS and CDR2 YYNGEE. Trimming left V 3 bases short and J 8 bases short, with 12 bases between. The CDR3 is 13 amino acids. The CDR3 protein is CASSAGPRDEQFF. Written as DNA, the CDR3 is TGTGCCAGCAGCGCCGGGCCTCGGGATGAGCAGTTCTTC.

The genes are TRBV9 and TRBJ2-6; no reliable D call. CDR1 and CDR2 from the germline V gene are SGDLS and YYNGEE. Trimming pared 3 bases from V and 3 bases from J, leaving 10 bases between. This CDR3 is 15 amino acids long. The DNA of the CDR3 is TGTGCCAGCAGCGGACGGGTACATGGGGCCAACGTCCTGACTTTC. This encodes CASSGRVHGANVLTF.

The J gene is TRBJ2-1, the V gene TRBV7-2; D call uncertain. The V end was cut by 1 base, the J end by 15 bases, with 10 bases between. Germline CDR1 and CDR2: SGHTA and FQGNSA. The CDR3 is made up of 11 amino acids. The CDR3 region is CASSLVSKLFF. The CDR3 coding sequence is TGTGCCAGCAGCTTAGTAAGTAAGCTGTTCTTC.

The CDR3: CSAREPVGANVLTF. CDR3 DNA sequence: TGCAGTGCTAGAGAGCCGGTAGGGGCCAACGTCCTGACTTTC. This chain connects TRBV20-1 to TRBJ2-6, with no clear D. CDR1 is DFQATT and CDR2 is SNEGSKA in the germline V gene (reference sequence). The CDR3 covers 14 residues. V was pared by 0 bases and J by 4 bases, with 7 bases between.

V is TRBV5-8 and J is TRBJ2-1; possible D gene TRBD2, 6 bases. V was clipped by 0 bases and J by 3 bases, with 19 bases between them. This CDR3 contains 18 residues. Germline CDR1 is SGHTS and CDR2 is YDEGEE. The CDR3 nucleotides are TGTGCCAGCAGCTTGGCCGGGGGTGCGACACACTTCTACAATGAGCAGTTCTTC. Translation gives CASSLAGGATHFYNEQFF.

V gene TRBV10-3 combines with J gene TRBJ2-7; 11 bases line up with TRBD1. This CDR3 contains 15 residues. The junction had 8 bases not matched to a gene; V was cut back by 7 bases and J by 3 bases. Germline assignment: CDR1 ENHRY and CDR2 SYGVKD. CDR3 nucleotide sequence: TGTGCCATCACCGAAACCGGGACAGGGGGCTACGAGCAGTACTTC. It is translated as CAITETGTGGYEQYF.

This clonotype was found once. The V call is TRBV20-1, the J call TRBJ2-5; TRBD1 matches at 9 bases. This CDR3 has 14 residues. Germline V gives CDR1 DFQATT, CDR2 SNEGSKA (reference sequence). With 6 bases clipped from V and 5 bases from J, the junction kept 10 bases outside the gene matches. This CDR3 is CSATIQGARETQYF. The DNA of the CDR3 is TGCAGTGCAACAATACAGGGGGCTAGGGAGACCCAGTACTTC.

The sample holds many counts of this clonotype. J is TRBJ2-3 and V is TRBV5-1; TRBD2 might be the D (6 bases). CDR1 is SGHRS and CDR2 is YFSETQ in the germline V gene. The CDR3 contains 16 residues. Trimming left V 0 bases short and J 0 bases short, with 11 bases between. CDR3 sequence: CASSLEAGKSTDTQYF. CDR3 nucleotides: TGCGCCAGCAGCTTGGAGGCGGGGAAAAGCACAGATACGCAGTATTTT.

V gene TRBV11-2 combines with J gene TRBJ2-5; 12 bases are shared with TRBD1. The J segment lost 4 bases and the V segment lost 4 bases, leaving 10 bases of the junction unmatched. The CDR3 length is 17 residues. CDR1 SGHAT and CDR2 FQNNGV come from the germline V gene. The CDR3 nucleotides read TGTGCCAGCAGCTCTCGGGGGACAGGGGGCTTCAGAGAGACCCAGTACTTC. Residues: CASSSRGTGGFRETQYF.

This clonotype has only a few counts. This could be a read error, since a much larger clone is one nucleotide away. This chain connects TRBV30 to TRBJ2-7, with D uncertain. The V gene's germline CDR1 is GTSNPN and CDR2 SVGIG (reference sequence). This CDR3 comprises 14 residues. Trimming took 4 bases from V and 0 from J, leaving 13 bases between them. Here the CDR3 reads CAWTPRGSSYEQYF. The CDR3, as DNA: TGTGCCTGGACCCCCCGTGGCAGCTCCTACGAGCAGTACTTC.

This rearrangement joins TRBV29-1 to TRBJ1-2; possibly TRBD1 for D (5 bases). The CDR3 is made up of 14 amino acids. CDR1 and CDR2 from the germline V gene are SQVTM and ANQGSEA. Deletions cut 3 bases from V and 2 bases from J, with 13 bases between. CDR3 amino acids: CSVDPGTFNYGYTF. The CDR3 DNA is TGCAGCGTTGATCCAGGGACTTTCAACTATGGCTACACCTTC.

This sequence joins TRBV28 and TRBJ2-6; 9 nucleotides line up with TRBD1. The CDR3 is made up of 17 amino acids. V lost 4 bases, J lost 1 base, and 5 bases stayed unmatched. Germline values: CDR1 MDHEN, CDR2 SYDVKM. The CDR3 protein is CASSYRGRGSGANVLTF. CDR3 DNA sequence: TGTGCCAGCAGTTACAGGGGGCGAGGTTCTGGGGCCAACGTCCTGACTTTC.

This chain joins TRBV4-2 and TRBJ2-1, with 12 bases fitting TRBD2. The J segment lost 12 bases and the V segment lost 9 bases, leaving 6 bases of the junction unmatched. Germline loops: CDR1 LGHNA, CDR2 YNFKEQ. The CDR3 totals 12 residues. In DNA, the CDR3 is TGTGCCAGTTCTAGCGGGGGGGCCGGGCAGTTCTTC. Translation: CASSSGGAGQFF.

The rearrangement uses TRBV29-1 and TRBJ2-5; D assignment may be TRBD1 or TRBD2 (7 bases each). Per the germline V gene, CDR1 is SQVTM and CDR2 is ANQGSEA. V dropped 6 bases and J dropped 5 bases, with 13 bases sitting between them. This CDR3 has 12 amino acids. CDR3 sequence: CSVRQGGETQYF. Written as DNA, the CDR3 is TGCAGCGTCCGACAGGGAGGGGAGACCCAGTACTTC.

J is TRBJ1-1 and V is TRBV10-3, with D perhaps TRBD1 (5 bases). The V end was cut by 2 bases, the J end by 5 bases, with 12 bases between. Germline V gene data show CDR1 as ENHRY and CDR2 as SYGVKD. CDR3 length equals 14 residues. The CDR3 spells CAISERREGTEAFF. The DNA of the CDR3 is TGTGCCATCAGTGAGAGGAGGGAGGGGACTGAAGCTTTCTTT.